These 30 T cell receptor beta chains came from one sample sequenced in a study of blood T cell repertoires in COVID-19. Sequencing used immunoSEQ multiplex PCR; TCRdb keeps in-frame clones, though not all of them. The top ten hold 9.2% of the sample, which has 55,000 to 75,000 clones, about three quarters seen once. The sequencing input was peripheral blood. These receptors all come from a human donor in a cohort sampled during active COVID-19.

The J gene is TRBJ2-7, the V gene TRBV19; possibly TRBD2 for D (6 bases). The CDR3 runs to 14 residues. The germline V gene encodes CDR1 LNHDA and CDR2 SQIVND (reference sequence). V was pared by 6 bases and J by 5 bases, with 17 bases between. CDR3 DNA sequence: TGTGCCAGTAGCTGGGGGGACCTCGGGGACGAGCAGTACTTC. Protein product: CASSWGDLGDEQYF.

V and J are TRBV9 and TRBJ2-5; D gene ambiguous. CDR1 SGDLS and CDR2 YYNGEE come from the germline V gene. The CDR3 extends over 16 amino acids. Trimming took off 0 bases at V and 1 base at J, with 13 bases between the two ends. CDR3 protein: CASSVGGRPIQETQYF. In nucleotides, the CDR3 is TGTGCCAGCAGCGTAGGTGGCAGGCCCATCCAAGAGACCCAGTACTTC.

The V and J genes are TRBV7-2 and TRBJ1-1; maybe TRBD1 (5 bases). In germline, CDR1 is SGHTA, CDR2 FQGNSA. The length of the CDR3 is 14 residues. Trimming pared 5 bases from V and 4 bases from J, leaving 14 bases between. The CDR3 region is CASSQSGGGTEAFF. In DNA form, the CDR3 reads TGTGCCAGCAGCCAGAGCGGGGGGGGCACTGAAGCTTTCTTT.

This chain uses TRBV27 with TRBJ2-7, with 8 positions matching TRBD1. The CDR3 is 17 residues long. CDR1 is MNHEY and CDR2 is SMNVEV in the germline V gene (reference sequence). J lost 4 bases, V lost 5 bases, and 16 bases had no gene match. This CDR3 reads CASSKRGWTGRPYEQYF. CDR3 coding DNA: TGTGCCAGCAGTAAGAGAGGATGGACAGGGCGGCCTTACGAGCAGTACTTC.

The rearrangement links TRBV7-9 to TRBJ2-7, with TRBD2 matching over 8 bases. The germline gives CDR1 SEHNR, CDR2 FQNEAQ (reference sequence). The CDR3 is made up of 14 amino acids. Losses at the gene ends were 4 bases for V and 1 base for J; bases not matched to a gene: 3. The CDR3 here is CASSYGTRSYEQYF. In nucleotides, the CDR3 is TGTGCCAGCAGCTACGGGACTAGATCCTACGAGCAGTACTTC.

The rearrangement joins TRBV6-5 to TRBJ2-2; D possibly corresponds to TRBD2 (7 bases). CDR3 size: 15 residues. Trimming stripped 7 bases from V and 1 base from J, with 13 bases between. The germline V gene encodes CDR1 MNHEY and CDR2 SVGAGI. The CDR3 here is CASKGGTLNTGELFF. In DNA, the CDR3 is TGTGCCAGCAAGGGAGGGACATTGAACACCGGGGAGCTGTTTTTT.

The V and J genes are TRBV2 and TRBJ2-5; TRBD1 matches at 8 bases. In germline, CDR1 is SNHLY, CDR2 FYNNEI. The CDR3 is made up of 14 amino acids. Losses at the gene ends were 7 bases for V and 1 base for J; bases not matched to a gene: 5. CDR3 region: CASTFTGGQETQYF. DNA for the CDR3: TGTGCCAGCACCTTTACAGGGGGCCAAGAGACCCAGTACTTC.

This clone came up a few times. CDR3 nucleotides: TGTGCCAGCAGTCTCGGGACTACCCCGAGTACGCAGTATTTT. Amino acid sequence: CASSLGTTPSTQYF. This chain uses TRBV28 with TRBJ2-3; the match to TRBD2 covers 7 bases. This CDR3 is 14 amino acids long. Trimming took 5 bases from V and 8 from J; bases not matched to a gene: 10. Germline lookup yields CDR1 MDHEN and CDR2 SYDVKM.

The chain recombines TRBV25-1 with TRBJ2-1; no clear D. The CDR3 is 13 amino acids. Trimming took 1 base from V and 6 from J, leaving 7 bases between them. Germline values: CDR1 MGHDK, CDR2 SYGVNS. The CDR3 sequence: CASSEFFSNEQFF. CDR3 bases: TGTGCCAGCAGTGAATTCTTTTCCAATGAGCAGTTCTTC.

This clone was found once. This CDR3 reads CATSTQGMRAGELFF. The CDR3 DNA sequence: TGTGCCACATCGACACAGGGAATGAGAGCCGGGGAGCTGTTTTTT. The gene calls are TRBV3-1 (or the pseudogene TRBV3-2) and TRBJ2-2; TRBD1 might be the D (6 bases). Germline lookup yields CDR1 LGHDT and CDR2 YNNKEL (reference sequence). V lost 10 bases to trimming and J lost 6 bases, with 21 bases between them. The CDR3 totals 15 residues.

The chain combines TRBV10-3 with TRBJ1-2; D unresolved. The CDR3 spans 13 residues. Trimming removed 3 bases at V and 7 bases at J, with 12 bases between. Per the germline V gene, CDR1 is ENHRY and CDR2 is SYGVKD. CDR3 protein: CAISDSGRPGYTF. The CDR3, as DNA: TGTGCCATCAGTGATTCAGGCCGCCCTGGCTACACCTTC.

This clone was picked up a small number of times. This chain links TRBV20-1 with TRBJ2-3; 7 nucleotides line up with TRBD1. This CDR3 spans 14 amino acids. V lost 3 bases to trimming and J lost 6 bases; unmatched junction nucleotides: 9. Germline CDR1 and CDR2: DFQATT and SNEGSKA (reference sequence). CDR3 sequence reads: CSASWQGVSDTQYF. The DNA of the CDR3 is TGCAGTGCTAGTTGGCAGGGGGTTTCTGATACGCAGTATTTT.

This clone was seen more than once but under ten times. The V gene is TRBV4-2, the J gene TRBJ2-6; 7 positions agree with TRBD2. CDR1 is LGHNA, CDR2 YNFKEQ, per germline. V gave up 0 bases and J gave up 0 bases; unmatched junction bases: 8. This CDR3 is 19 amino acids long. CDR3 residues: CASSQDKASGYSGANVLTF. DNA of the CDR3: TGTGCCAGCAGCCAAGATAAGGCTAGCGGCTACTCTGGGGCCAACGTCCTGACTTTC.

This sequence joins TRBV7-9 and TRBJ1-4; D not certain. The CDR3 contains 16 residues. The germline V and J ends were trimmed by 1 base and 6 bases, with 15 bases remaining between them. Germline V gene sequence: CDR1 SEHNR, CDR2 FQNEAQ (reference sequence). CDR3 nucleotide sequence: TGTGCCAGCAGCTTAGTCGGGTCACTCTGGGATGAAAAACTGTTTTTT. Translation: CASSLVGSLWDEKLFF. Together with reference TRBV7-9 and TRBJ1-4, the CDR3 gives the full variable domain: DTGVSQNPRHKITKRGQNVTFRCDPISEHNRLYWYRQTLGQGPEFLTYFQNEAQLEKSRLLSDRFSAERPKGSFSTLEIQRTEQGDSAMYLCASSLVGSLWDEKLFFGSGTQLSVL.

This chain links TRBV4-1 with TRBJ1-2; D not resolved. The CDR3 runs 17 residues. CDR1 is MGHRA and CDR2 is YSYEKL in the germline V gene. Between the trimmed V and J ends, which lost 0 bases and 6 bases, there was a span of 20 bases. The CDR3 reads CASSQDEVTRGPHGYTF. CDR3 DNA sequence: TGCGCCAGCAGCCAAGATGAAGTTACAAGAGGGCCCCATGGCTACACCTTC.

The genes are TRBV7-9 and TRBJ2-5; 8 bases map to TRBD1. Losses at the gene ends were 5 bases for V and 3 bases for J; bases not matched to a gene: 8. In germline, CDR1 is SEHNR, CDR2 FQNEAQ (reference sequence). The CDR3 has 15 residues. This chain's CDR3 is CASSPEGQAKETQYF. CDR3 in DNA: TGTGCCAGCAGCCCCGAGGGACAGGCGAAAGAGACCCAGTACTTC.

The chain has TRBV5-6 and TRBJ1-1, with unresolved D. Germline V gene lookup returns CDR1 SGHDT and CDR2 YYEEEE. V shed 0 bases and J shed 4 bases, with 7 bases lying between them. The CDR3 sequence is 13 residues long. The CDR3 sequence: CASSLVLSTEAFF. CDR3 bases: TGTGCCAGCAGCTTGGTACTGAGCACTGAAGCTTTCTTT.

This chain links TRBV7-2 with TRBJ2-1; 7 bases line up with TRBD2. V dropped 2 bases and J dropped 6; count of bases not matched to a gene: 10. The CDR3 runs 16 residues. Germline V gives CDR1 SGHTA, CDR2 FQGNSA. CDR3 bases: TGTGCCAGCAGCTTACATCCGGGACTACTCACCAATGAGCAGTTCTTC. Translated, it gives CASSLHPGLLTNEQFF.

The chain carries TRBV2 and TRBJ1-5; D perhaps matches TRBD1 (5 bases). Per germline, CDR1 SNHLY and CDR2 FYNNEI. V was trimmed by 6 bases and J by 7 bases, leaving 13 bases between them. This CDR3 has 13 amino acids. CDR3 nucleotides: TGTGCCAGCAGGACGGACATAATCCAGCCCCAGCATTTT. Translated: CASRTDIIQPQHF.

The V call is TRBV28, the J call TRBJ2-3, with D perhaps matching TRBD1 (5 bases). V shed 6 bases and J shed 5 bases, with 18 bases lying between them. CDR3 length: 15 residues. CDR1 MDHEN and CDR2 SYDVKM come from the germline V gene. CDR3 DNA: TGTGCCAGCAGCCTCGCCCAGGGATCGTTAGATACGCAGTATTTT. This codes for CASSLAQGSLDTQYF.

The chain is built from TRBV4-1 and TRBJ2-3; D may be TRBD1 (5 bases). The CDR3 covers 16 residues. V gave up 1 base and J gave up 0 bases, with 11 bases separating them. Germline V gene sequence: CDR1 MGHRA, CDR2 YSYEKL. The CDR3 sequence: CASSQVAGSSTDTQYF. In DNA, the CDR3 is TGCGCCAGCAGCCAAGTCGCAGGGTCTAGCACAGATACGCAGTATTTT.

The chain recombines TRBV5-4 with TRBJ2-7, with a possible D match to TRBD1 (6 bases). CDR1 SGHNT and CDR2 YYREEE come from the germline V gene (reference sequence). The length of the CDR3 is 13 residues. V lost 4 bases and J lost 9, with 17 bases in between. The CDR3 DNA reads as TGTGCCAGCAGCCCCCAGCAGGGACAACGGCAGTACTTC. It translates to CASSPQQGQRQYF.

The chain links TRBV19 to TRBJ2-2; TRBD1 aligns across 11 bases. The germline V gene has CDR1 LNHDA and CDR2 SQIVND (reference sequence). This CDR3 contains 15 residues. J lost 10 bases, V lost 0 bases, and 4 bases had no gene match. This CDR3 is CASSIDGQGAEELFF. CDR3 sequence (DNA): TGTGCCAGTAGTATAGACGGACAGGGGGCTGAGGAGCTGTTTTTT.

This rearrangement joins TRBV11-2 to TRBJ1-2, with a possible D match to TRBD1 (5 bases). The CDR3 has 18 residues. Germline CDR1 reads SGHAT; CDR2 reads FQNNGV. V gave up 4 bases and J gave up 3 bases, with 24 bases separating them. The CDR3 is CASSYTNPVRGGDYGYTF. The CDR3 nucleotides are TGTGCCAGCAGCTATACCAATCCCGTACGGGGAGGGGACTATGGCTACACCTTC. Full variable domain (missing parts from reference TRBV11-2 and TRBJ1-2): EAGVAQSPRYKIIEKRQSVAFWCNPISGHATLYWYQQILGQGPKLLIQFQNNGVVDDSQLPKDRFSAERLKGVDSTLKIQPAKLEDSAVYLCASSYTNPVRGGDYGYTFGSGTRLTVV.

A single count supports this clone. The V call is TRBV28, the J call TRBJ2-2; possibly TRBD2 for D (5 bases). This CDR3 comprises 15 residues. Germline-derived CDR1 and CDR2 are MDHEN and SYDVKM. Trimming removed 7 bases from V and 5 bases from J, with 17 bases in between. CDR3 DNA: TGTGCCAGCATAGAGCGGAAAACGGGTACCGGGGAGCTGTTTTTT. Translating it yields CASIERKTGTGELFF.

The genes are TRBV11-3 and TRBJ2-5; possible D gene TRBD1, 5 bases. Trimming shortened V by 4 bases and J by 1 base, and 10 bases separated the two germline ends. Germline CDR1 and CDR2: SGHNT and YENEEA. The CDR3 covers 14 residues. CDR3 in amino acids: CASSCDRPQETQYF. The CDR3 DNA sequence: TGTGCCAGCAGCTGTGACAGACCCCAAGAGACCCAGTACTTC.

The chain links TRBV4-3 to TRBJ2-5, with 8 bases matching TRBD1. V shed 0 bases, J shed 3 bases, and the junction held 12 bases outside the gene matches. Germline V gene lookup returns CDR1 LGHNA and CDR2 YSLEER. CDR3 size: 18 residues. CDR3: CASSQDRGQGAGEETQYF. The DNA for the CDR3 is TGCGCCAGCAGCCAAGATCGAGGCCAGGGGGCCGGGGAAGAGACCCAGTACTTC.

The chain couples TRBV7-8 to TRBJ2-2, with D possibly being TRBD2 (6 bases). Germline V gene sequence: CDR1 SGHVS, CDR2 FQNEAQ. CDR3 length: 17 amino acids. Trimming cost V 2 bases and J 2 bases, with 15 bases left between them. The CDR3 DNA reads as TGTGCCAGCAGCTTAAGCGTTCGGGAGCTAAACACCGGGGAGCTGTTTTTT. It codes for CASSLSVRELNTGELFF.

CDR3 coding DNA: TGTGCCAGCACCTTATCGCAGTTTCCACTAGCGGGAGTTGAGAACGAGCAGTACTTC. This translates into CASTLSQFPLAGVENEQYF. This sequence joins TRBV28 and TRBJ2-7; 11 nucleotides agree with TRBD2. Germline CDR1 and CDR2: MDHEN and SYDVKM. Losses at the gene ends were 7 bases for V and 5 bases for J; bases not matched to a gene: 22. This CDR3 is 19 amino acids long.

This chain uses TRBV27 with TRBJ2-7; maybe TRBD2 (5 bases). CDR1 and CDR2 from the germline V gene are MNHEY and SMNVEV (reference sequence). The CDR3 contains 12 residues. The DNA for the CDR3 is TGTGCTGACTACGGCGGGCCGGGCGAGCAGTACTTC. This sequence encodes CADYGGPGEQYF.